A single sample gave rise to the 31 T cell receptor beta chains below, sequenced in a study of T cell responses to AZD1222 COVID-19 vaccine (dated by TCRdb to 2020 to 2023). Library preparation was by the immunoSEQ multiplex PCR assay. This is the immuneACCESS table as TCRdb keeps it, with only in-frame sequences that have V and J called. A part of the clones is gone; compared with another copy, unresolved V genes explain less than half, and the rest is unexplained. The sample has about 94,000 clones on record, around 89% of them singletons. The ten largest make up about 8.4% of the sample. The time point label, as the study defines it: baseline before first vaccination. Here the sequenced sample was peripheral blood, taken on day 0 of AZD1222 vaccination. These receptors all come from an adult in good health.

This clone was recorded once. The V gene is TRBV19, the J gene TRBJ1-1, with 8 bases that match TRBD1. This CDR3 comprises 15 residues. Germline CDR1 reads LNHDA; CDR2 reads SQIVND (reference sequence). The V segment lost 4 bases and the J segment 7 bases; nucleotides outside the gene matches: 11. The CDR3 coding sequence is TGTGCCAGTAGTAAGGTTGGGACAGGTAAGTATGAAGCTTTCTTT. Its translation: CASSKVGTGKYEAFF.

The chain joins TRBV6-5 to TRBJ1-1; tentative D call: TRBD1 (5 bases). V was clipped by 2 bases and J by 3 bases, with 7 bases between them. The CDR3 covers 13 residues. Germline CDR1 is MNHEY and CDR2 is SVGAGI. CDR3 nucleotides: TGTGCCAGCAGTTACCAGGGCGACACTGAAGCTTTCTTT. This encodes CASSYQGDTEAFF.

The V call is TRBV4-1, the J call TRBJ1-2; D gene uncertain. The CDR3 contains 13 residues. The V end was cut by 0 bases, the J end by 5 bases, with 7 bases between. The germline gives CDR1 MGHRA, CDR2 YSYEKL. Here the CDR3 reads CASSQDRGYGYTF. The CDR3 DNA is TGCGCCAGCAGCCAAGATCGGGGATATGGCTACACCTTC.

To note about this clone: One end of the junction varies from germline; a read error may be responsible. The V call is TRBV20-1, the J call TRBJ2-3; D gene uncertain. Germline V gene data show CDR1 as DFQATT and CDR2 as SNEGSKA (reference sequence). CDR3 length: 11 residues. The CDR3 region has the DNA TGTGCTGGGCAGGGCACAGATACGCAGTATTTT. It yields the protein CAGQGTDTQYF.

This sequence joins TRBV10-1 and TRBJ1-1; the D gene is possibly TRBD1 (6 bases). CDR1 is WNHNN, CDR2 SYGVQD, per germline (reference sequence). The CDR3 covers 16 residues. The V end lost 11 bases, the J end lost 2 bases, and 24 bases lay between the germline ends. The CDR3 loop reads CARGGGTRGTNTEAFF. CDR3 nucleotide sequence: TGCGCCCGAGGGGGGGGGACAAGAGGGACTAACACTGAAGCTTTCTTT.

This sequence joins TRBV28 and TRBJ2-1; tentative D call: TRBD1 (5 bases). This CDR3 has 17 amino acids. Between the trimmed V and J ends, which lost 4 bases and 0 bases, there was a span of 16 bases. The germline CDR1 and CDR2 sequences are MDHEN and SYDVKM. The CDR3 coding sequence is TGTGCCAGCAGTTACCCTCTGTGGGGCCCCTCCTACAATGAGCAGTTCTTC. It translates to CASSYPLWGPSYNEQFF.

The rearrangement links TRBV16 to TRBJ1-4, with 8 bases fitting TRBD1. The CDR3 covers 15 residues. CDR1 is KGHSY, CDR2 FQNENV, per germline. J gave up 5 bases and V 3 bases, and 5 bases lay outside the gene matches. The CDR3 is CASSHETGANEKLFF. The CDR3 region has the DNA TGTGCCAGCAGCCACGAGACAGGGGCCAATGAAAAACTGTTTTTT.

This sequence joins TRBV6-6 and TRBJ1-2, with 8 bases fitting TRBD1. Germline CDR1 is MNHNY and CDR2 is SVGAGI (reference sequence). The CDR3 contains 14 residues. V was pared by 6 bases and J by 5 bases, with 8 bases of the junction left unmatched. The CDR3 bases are TGTGCCAGCAGAAACACAGGGGGGAAGTATGGCTACACCTTC. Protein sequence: CASRNTGGKYGYTF.

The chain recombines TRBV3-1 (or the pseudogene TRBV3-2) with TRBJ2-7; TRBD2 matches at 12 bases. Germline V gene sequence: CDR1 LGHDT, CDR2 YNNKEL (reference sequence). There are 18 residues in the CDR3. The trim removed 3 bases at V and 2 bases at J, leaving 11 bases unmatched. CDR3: CASSQTPGLAGSTYEQYF. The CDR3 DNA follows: TGTGCCAGCAGCCAGACCCCGGGACTAGCGGGTTCCACCTACGAGCAGTACTTC.

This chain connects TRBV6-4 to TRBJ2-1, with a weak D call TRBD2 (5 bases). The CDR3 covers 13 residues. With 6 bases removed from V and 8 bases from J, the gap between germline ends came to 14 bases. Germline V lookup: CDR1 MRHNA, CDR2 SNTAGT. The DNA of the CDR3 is TGTGCCAGCAGCGCGAGGGCCGAGGATGAGCAGTTCTTC. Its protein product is CASSARAEDEQFF.

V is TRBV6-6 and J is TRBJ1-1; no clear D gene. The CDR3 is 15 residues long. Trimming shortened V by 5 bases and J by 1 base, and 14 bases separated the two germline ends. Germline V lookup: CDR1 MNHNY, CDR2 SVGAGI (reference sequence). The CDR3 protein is CASSPQRVPNTEAFF. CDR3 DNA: TGTGCCAGCAGTCCACAGAGGGTTCCGAACACTGAAGCTTTCTTT.

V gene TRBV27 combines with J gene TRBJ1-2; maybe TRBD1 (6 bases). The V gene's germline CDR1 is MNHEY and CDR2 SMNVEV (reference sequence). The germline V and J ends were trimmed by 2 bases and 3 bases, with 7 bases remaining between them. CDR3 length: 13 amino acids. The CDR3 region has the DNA TGTGCCAGCAGTTTAAGGGGGGACTATGGCTACACCTTC. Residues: CASSLRGDYGYTF.

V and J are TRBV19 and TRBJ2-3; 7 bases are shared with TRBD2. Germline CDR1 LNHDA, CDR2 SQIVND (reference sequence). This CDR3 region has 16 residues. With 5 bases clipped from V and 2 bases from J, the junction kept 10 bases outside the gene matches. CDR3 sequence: CASSDRGAGFTDTQYF. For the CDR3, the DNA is TGTGCCAGTAGTGATCGGGGAGCGGGATTCACAGATACGCAGTATTTT.

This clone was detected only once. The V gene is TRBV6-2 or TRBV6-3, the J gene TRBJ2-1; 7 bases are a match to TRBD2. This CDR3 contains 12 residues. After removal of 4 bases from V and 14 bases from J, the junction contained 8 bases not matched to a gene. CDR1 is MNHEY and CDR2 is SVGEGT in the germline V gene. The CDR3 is CASSSDEGREFF. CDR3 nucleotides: TGTGCCAGCAGTTCAGATGAGGGGAGGGAGTTCTTC.

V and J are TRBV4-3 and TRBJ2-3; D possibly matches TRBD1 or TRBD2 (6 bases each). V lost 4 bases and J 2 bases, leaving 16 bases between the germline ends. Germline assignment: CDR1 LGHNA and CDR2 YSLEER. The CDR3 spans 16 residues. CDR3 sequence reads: CASSPLGGTSTDTQYF. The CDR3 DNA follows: TGCGCCAGCAGCCCTCTTGGAGGGACATCCACAGATACGCAGTATTTT.

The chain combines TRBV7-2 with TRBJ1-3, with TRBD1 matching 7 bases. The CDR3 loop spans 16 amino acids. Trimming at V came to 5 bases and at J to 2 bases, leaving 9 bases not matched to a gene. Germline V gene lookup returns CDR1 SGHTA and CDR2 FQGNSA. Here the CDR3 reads CASSVPITGAGNTIYF. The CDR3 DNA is TGTGCCAGCAGCGTCCCAATCACAGGGGCTGGAAACACCATATATTTT. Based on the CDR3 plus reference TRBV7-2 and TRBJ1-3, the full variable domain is GAGVSQSPSNKVTEKGKDVELRCDPISGHTALYWYRQSLGQGLEFLIYFQGNSAPDKSGLPSDRFSAERTGGSVSTLTIQRTQQEDSAVYLCASSVPITGAGNTIYFGEGSWLTVV.

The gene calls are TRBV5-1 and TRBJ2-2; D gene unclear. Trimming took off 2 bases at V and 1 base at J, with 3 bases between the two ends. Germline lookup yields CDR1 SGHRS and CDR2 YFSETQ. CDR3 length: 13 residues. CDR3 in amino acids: CASSLGNTGELFF. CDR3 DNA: TGCGCCAGCAGCTTAGGGAACACCGGGGAGCTGTTTTTT.

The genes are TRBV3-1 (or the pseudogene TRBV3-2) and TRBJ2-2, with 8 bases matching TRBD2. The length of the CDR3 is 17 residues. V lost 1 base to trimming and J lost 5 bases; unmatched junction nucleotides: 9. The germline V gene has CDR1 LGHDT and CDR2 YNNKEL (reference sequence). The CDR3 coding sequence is TGTGCCAGCAGCCAAGTTCTTACGGGGGGGCGAACCGGGGAGCTGTTTTTT. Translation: CASSQVLTGGRTGELFF.

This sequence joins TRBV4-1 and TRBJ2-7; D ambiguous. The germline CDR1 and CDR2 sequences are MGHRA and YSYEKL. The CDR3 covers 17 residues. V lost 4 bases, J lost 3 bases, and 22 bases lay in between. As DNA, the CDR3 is TGCGCCAGCAGCCTATCCCCCTCTCCCGAGGCCCTCTACGAGCAGTACTTC. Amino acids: CASSLSPSPEALYEQYF.

The CDR3 loop reads CASRAWTGGNVETQYF. As DNA, the CDR3 is TGTGCCAGCAGAGCTTGGACAGGGGGGAATGTGGAGACCCAGTACTTC. J is TRBJ2-5 and V is TRBV7-9, with 10 bases matching TRBD1. The CDR3 contains 16 residues. Germline CDR1 and CDR2: SEHNR and FQNEAQ (reference sequence). V shed 6 bases, J shed 5 bases, and the junction held 12 bases outside the gene matches.

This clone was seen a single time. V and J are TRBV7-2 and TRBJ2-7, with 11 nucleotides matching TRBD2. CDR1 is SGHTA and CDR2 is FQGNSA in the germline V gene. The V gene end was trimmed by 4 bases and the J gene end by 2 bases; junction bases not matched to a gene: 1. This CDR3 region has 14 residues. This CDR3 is CASSSTSGTYEQYF. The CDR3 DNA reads TGTGCCAGCAGCTCGACTAGCGGGACCTACGAGCAGTACTTC.

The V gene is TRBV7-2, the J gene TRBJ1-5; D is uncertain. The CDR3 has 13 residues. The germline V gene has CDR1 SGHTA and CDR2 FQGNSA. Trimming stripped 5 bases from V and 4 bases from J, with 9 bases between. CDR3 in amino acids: CASSLEQNQPQHF. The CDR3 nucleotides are TGTGCCAGCAGCCTAGAACAGAATCAGCCCCAGCATTTT.

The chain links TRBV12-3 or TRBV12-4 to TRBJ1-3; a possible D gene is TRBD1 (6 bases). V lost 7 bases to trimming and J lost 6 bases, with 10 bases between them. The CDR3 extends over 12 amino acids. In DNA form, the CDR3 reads TGTGCCAGCATGGACAGAACAAACACCATATATTTT. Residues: CASMDRTNTIYF.

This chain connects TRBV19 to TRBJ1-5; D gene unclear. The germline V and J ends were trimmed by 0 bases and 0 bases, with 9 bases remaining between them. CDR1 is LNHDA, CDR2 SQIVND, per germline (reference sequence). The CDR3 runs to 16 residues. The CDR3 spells CASSIEAGFSNQPQHF. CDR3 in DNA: TGTGCCAGTAGTATAGAGGCAGGATTTAGCAATCAGCCCCAGCATTTT.

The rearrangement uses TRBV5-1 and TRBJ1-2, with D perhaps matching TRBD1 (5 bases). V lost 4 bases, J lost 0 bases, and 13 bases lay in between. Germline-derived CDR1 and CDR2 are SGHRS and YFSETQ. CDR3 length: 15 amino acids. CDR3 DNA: TGCGCCAGCAGCCCAACCCGGGGGTCTAACTATGGCTACACCTTC. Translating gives CASSPTRGSNYGYTF. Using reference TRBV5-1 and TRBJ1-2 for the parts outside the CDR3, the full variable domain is KAGVTQTPRYLIKTRGQQVTLSCSPISGHRSVSWYQQTPGQGLQFLFEYFSETQRNKGNFPGRFSGRQFSNSRSEMNVSTLELGDSALYLCASSPTRGSNYGYTFGSGTRLTVV.

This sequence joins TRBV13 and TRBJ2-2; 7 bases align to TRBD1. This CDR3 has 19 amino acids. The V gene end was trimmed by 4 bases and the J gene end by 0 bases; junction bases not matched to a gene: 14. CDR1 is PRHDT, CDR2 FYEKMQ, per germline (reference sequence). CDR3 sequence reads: CASSSTLRGQYANTGELFF. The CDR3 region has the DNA TGTGCCAGCAGCTCAACACTAAGGGGACAGTACGCGAACACCGGGGAGCTGTTTTTT.

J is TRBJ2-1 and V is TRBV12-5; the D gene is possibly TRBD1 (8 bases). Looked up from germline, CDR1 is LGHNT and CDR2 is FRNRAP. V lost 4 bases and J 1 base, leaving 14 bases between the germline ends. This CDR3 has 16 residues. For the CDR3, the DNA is TGTGCTAGTGGTTCTTACAGGGGGGGGTCCTACAATGAGCAGTTCTTC. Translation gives CASGSYRGGSYNEQFF.

CDR3 DNA sequence: TGCGCCAGCAACGAGGGTCCCCACAATGAGCAGTTCTTC. It codes for CASNEGPHNEQFF. The V and J genes are TRBV5-1 and TRBJ2-1, with D tentatively TRBD2 (5 bases). The CDR3 extends over 13 amino acids. V was shortened by 6 bases and J by 5 bases, with 12 bases between the two germline ends. Germline CDR1 is SGHRS and CDR2 is YFSETQ. Full variable domain (rest looked up from reference TRBV5-1 and TRBJ2-1): KAGVTQTPRYLIKTRGQQVTLSCSPISGHRSVSWYQQTPGQGLQFLFEYFSETQRNKGNFPGRFSGRQFSNSRSEMNVSTLELGDSALYLCASNEGPHNEQFFGPGTRLTVL.

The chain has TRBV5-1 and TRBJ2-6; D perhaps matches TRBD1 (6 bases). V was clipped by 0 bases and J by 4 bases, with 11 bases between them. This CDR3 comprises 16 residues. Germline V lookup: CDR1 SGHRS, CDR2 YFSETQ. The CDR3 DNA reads TGCGCCAGCAGCTTGGGGGGGACATCCGGGGCCAACGTCCTGACTTTC. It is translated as CASSLGGTSGANVLTF.

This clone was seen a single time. CDR3: CASSVAGASGRAFF. Here the CDR3 DNA reads TGTGCCAGTAGTGTTGCAGGGGCCAGTGGGAGAGCTTTCTTT. The gene calls are TRBV19 and TRBJ1-1; tentative D call: TRBD1 (6 bases). V lost 5 bases to trimming and J lost 10 bases, with 20 bases between them. The CDR3 length is 14 residues. Per germline, CDR1 LNHDA and CDR2 SQIVND (reference sequence).

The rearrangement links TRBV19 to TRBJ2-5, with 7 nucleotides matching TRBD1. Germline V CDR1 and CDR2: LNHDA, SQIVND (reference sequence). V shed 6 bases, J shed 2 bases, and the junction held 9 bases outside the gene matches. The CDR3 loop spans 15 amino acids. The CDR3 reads CASRNRAGGQETQYF. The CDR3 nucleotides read TGTGCCAGTAGGAACCGGGCAGGGGGTCAAGAGACCCAGTACTTC.